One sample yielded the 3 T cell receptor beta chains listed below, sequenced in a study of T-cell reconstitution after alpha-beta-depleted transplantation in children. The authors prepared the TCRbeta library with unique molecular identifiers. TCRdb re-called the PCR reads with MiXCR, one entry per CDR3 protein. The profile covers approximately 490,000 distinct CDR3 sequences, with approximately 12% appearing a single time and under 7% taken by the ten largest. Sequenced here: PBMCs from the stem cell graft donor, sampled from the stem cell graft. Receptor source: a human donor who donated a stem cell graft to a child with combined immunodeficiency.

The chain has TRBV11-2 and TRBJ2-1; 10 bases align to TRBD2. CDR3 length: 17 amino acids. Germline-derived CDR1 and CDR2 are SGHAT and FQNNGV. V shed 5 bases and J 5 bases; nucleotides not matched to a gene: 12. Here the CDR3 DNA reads TGTGCCAGCAGCCCGGGGTGGGGGACTAGCGTCGACAATGAGCAGTTCTTC. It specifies CASSPGWGTSVDNEQFF. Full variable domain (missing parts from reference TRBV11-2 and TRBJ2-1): EAGVAQSPRYKIIEKRQSVAFWCNPISGHATLYWYQQILGQGPKLLIQFQNNGVVDDSQLPKDRFSAERLKGVDSTLKIQPAKLEDSAVYLCASSPGWGTSVDNEQFFGPGTRLTVL.

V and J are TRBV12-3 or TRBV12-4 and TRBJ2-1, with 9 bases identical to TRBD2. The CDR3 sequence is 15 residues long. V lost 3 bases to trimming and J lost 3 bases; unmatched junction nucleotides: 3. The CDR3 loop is CASSFSSGIYNEQFF. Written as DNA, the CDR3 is TGTGCCAGCAGTTTTTCTAGCGGGATCTACAATGAGCAGTTCTTC.

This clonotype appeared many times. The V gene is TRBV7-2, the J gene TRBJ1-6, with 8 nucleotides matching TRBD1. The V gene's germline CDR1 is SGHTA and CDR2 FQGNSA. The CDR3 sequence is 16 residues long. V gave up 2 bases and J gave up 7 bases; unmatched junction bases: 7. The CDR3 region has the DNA TGTGCCAGCAGCTTAAGGTCGGGGACAGGAAATTCACCCCTCCACTTT. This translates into CASSLRSGTGNSPLHF.